The rows below give T cell receptor beta chains drawn from one sample of a study of technical replicates of blood from several donors. Here immunoSEQ multiplex PCR was the method, and the copy in TCRdb shows in-frame clones only, minus some. The repertoire consists of tens of thousands of clones, with about 96% occurring once and the leading ten covering over 0.2%. The sequencing input was T cells isolated from PBMCs. The receptors stem from a human donor in good health. CDR3s include the opening cysteine and the closing phenylalanine or tryptophan. Rows may omit the clone size; those that give it use once, few, many or a size class.

>TRBJ2-6|NA|TRBV5-1
CASSSRDFPIYVSSGANVLTF
>TRBJ2-1|NA|TRBV6-4
CASRAPTSGSCNEQFF
>TRBJ2-1|NA|TRBV9
CASSGLATNEQFF
>TRBJ2-3|NA|TRBV11-1
CASSYYRDSVTDTQYF
>TRBJ2-1|NA|TRBV30
CAWSGWDRDNEQFF
>TRBJ2-2|NA|TRBV6-5
CATRSGRTNTGELFF
>TRBJ1-1|NA|TRBV7-8
CASSYLGGTTEAFF
>TRBJ2-7|NA|TRBV19
CASSIGTSSSYEQYF
>TRBJ1-4|few|TRBV28
CASGWNYKLFF
>TRBJ1-5|NA|TRBV30
CAWSAPDISNQPQHF
>TRBJ2-2|NA|TRBV10-1
CASGAGGFTGELFF
>TRBJ1-2|NA|TRBV6-4
CASSAETGNSARYGYTF
>TRBJ1-1|NA|TRBV30
CAWSKNTEAFF
>TRBJ1-2|NA|TRBV5-4
CASSFSQTLANYGYTF
>TRBJ2-3|NA|TRBV5-1
CASSLGGLAGVSDTQYF
>TRBJ2-2|NA|TRBV7-8
CASTYRGYSTGELFF
>TRBJ1-1|once|TRBV7-3
CASSLGPAGPEAFF
>TRBJ2-2|NA|TRBV12-5
CASDRELVTGELFF
>TRBJ1-2|NA|TRBV5-1
CASSSEVDRVDYTF
>TRBJ1-1|NA|TRBV27
CASSSRTLNTEAFF
>TRBJ2-7|NA|TRBV11-2
CASSLVTRQGPYEQYF
>TRBJ2-2|NA|TRBV5-1
CASSLRAGVGNTGELFF
>TRBJ2-2|NA|TRBV28
CRSSGRAYTGELFF
>TRBJ2-3|NA|TRBV29-1
CSVEGGEVLSYQSGQSTDTQYF
>TRBJ2-1|NA|TRBV30
CAWRGREQFF
>TRBJ2-3|NA|TRBV28
CASSTGLAVLPSTDTQYF
>TRBJ2-3|NA|TRBV10-1
CASSESGGPDTQYF
>TRBJ1-1|NA|TRBV9
CASSQTRGEAFF
>TRBJ2-7|NA|TRBV5-1
CASSYTGDEQYF
>TRBJ2-3|NA|TRBV11-3
CASSDSGTDTQYF
>TRBJ2-7|NA|TRBV30
CAWNLPGSYEQYF
>TRBJ2-7|NA|TRBV25-1
CASSERRGLPGGEQYF
>TRBJ1-1|NA|TRBV5-5
CASSLGGSGTGQNTEAFF
>TRBJ2-7|NA|TRBV5-1
CASAPAGFLSYEQYF
>TRBJ2-2|NA|TRBV4-1
CASSHVGTDTGELFF
>TRBJ1-2|NA|TRBV10-2
CASRQTANYGYTF
>TRBJ2-7|NA|TRBV20-1
CSAPLPYEQYF
>TRBJ2-7|NA|TRBV6-5
CATRQGKSSYEQYF
>TRBJ2-1|NA|TRBV10-1
CASSRSLAGGYNEQFF
>TRBJ1-1|NA|TRBV6-5
CASSYSFLSAEAFF
>TRBJ1-4|NA|TRBV5-1
CASSPLGGEKLFF
>TRBJ2-2|NA|TRBV4-1
CASSQEHRGYTGELFF
>TRBJ1-5|NA|TRBV19
CASSIGGQGVYQPQHF
>TRBJ2-7|NA|TRBV6-5
CASSYDGTDDEQYF
>TRBJ2-2|NA|TRBV5-1
CASSSGLNTGELFF
>TRBJ2-7|NA|TRBV6-1
CASSEWDRGREQYF
>TRBJ2-1|NA|TRBV7-8
CASSGETGTSGGYNEQFF
>TRBJ2-7|NA|TRBV5-1
CASRWEGLAGVEQYF
>TRBJ2-7|once|TRBV7-3
CASSSGLAGYEQYF
>TRBJ2-7|NA|TRBV28
CASSQRWQGVAYEQYF
>TRBJ1-4|NA|TRBV5-4
CASSSWQGAREKLFF
>TRBJ2-1|NA|TRBV5-1
CASSLDWTSGNNEQFF
>TRBJ1-2|NA|TRBV25-1
CASSEGVGSYGYTF
>TRBJ2-2|NA|TRBV11-2
CASSSGNTGELFF